The 11 T cell receptor beta chains listed next were all sequenced from one sample in a study of CD8+ T cells in alopecia areata. Treatment noted: oral pan-JAK inhibitor, 5-10 mg twice daily. In each case, RNA was isolated and then reverse transcribed into cDNA as the sequencing template. The assay was immunoSEQ multiplex PCR, and TCRdb's table has in-frame clones only and misses some. The sample lists under 350,000 clones, over 45% occurring once. The sequenced sample was CD4+ T cells sorted from blood, obtained at week 24, from a patient treated with tofacitinib. The receptor set was obtained from a human donor with alopecia areata.

The rearrangement links TRBV20-1 to TRBJ2-3; 8 bases fit TRBD1. V shed 5 bases and J 10 bases; nucleotides not matched to a gene: 5. CDR3 size: 11 residues. CDR1 is DFQATT and CDR2 is SNEGSKA in the germline V gene (reference sequence). CDR3 region: CSARGQGAQYF. DNA for the CDR3: TGCAGTGCTCGAGGACAGGGTGCGCAGTATTTT.

The gene calls are TRBV30 and TRBJ1-1; possible D gene TRBD1, 5 bases. The germline V and J ends were trimmed by 4 bases and 3 bases, with 18 bases remaining between them. Germline CDR1 and CDR2: GTSNPN and SVGIG (reference sequence). The CDR3 is 15 amino acids. The CDR3 reads CAWIRRTGRDTEAFF. Written as DNA, the CDR3 is TGTGCCTGGATTAGACGGACGGGGCGGGACACTGAAGCTTTCTTT. Combining the CDR3 with reference TRBV30 and TRBJ1-1 gives the whole variable domain SQTIHQWPATLVQPVGSPLSLECTVEGTSNPNLYWYRQAAGRGLQLLFYSVGIGQISSEVPQNLSASRPQDRQFILSSKKLLLSDSGFYLCAWIRRTGRDTEAFFGQGTRLTVV.

The rearrangement joins TRBV7-9 to TRBJ2-7, with no clear D. V lost 3 bases to trimming and J lost 1 base, with 13 bases between them. Looked up from germline, CDR1 is SEHNR and CDR2 is FQNEAQ (reference sequence). This CDR3 spans 15 amino acids. CDR3 loop: CASSFLEPLSYEQYF. DNA for the CDR3: TGTGCCAGCAGCTTCCTGGAGCCTCTATCCTACGAGCAGTACTTC.

J is TRBJ2-5 and V is TRBV29-1; TRBD1 might be the D (6 bases). This CDR3 has 13 residues. Germline V gene sequence: CDR1 SQVTM, CDR2 ANQGSEA. Trimming cost V 7 bases and J 4 bases, with 16 bases left between them. The CDR3 DNA reads as TGCAGCGCCAGGACAGTAGGGATAGAGACCCAGTACTTC. Translation gives CSARTVGIETQYF.

The rearrangement uses TRBV9 and TRBJ2-1; D not resolved. Germline-derived CDR1 and CDR2 are SGDLS and YYNGEE. Trimming pared 4 bases from V and 10 bases from J, leaving 12 bases between. CDR3 size: 12 residues. CDR3 residues: CASSPRGWEQFF. CDR3 in DNA: TGTGCCAGCAGCCCCCGAGGATGGGAGCAGTTCTTC.

The chain joins TRBV10-3 to TRBJ1-1; tentatively, D is TRBD1 (6 bases). CDR1 ENHRY and CDR2 SYGVKD come from the germline V gene. Trimming stripped 2 bases from V and 7 bases from J, with 14 bases between. This CDR3 spans 14 amino acids. In DNA, the CDR3 is TGTGCCATCAGTGAGGGGAGGGGGAGCGGTGAAGCTTTCTTT. Encoded protein: CAISEGRGSGEAFF.

Comments on this clone: Other DNA sequences in the same sample also yield this CDR3. The chain joins TRBV25-1 to TRBJ2-7; D may correspond to TRBD1 or TRBD2 (5 bases each). Germline V gives CDR1 MGHDK, CDR2 SYGVNS. With 4 bases removed from V and 0 bases from J, the gap between germline ends came to 19 bases. CDR3 length equals 17 residues. In DNA form, the CDR3 reads TGTGCCAGCAGTGGTTCGGGGCGTCGATTATCCTCCTACGAGCAGTACTTC. It is translated as CASSGSGRRLSSYEQYF.

This clone was counted between two and nine times. This chain joins TRBV6-5 and TRBJ1-2; TRBD1 might be the D (6 bases). Trimming removed 7 bases at V and 9 bases at J, with 18 bases between. Germline lookup yields CDR1 MNHEY and CDR2 SVGAGI. The CDR3 runs 13 residues. The CDR3 DNA follows: TGTGCCAGCACCCAAGGGACAAGCTCAAGCTACACCTTC. As protein: CASTQGTSSSYTF.

This chain uses TRBV5-1 with TRBJ1-1; 8 bases are a match to TRBD1. The V segment lost 4 bases and the J segment 1 base; nucleotides outside the gene matches: 6. Looked up from germline, CDR1 is SGHRS and CDR2 is YFSETQ. There are 15 residues in the CDR3. Here the CDR3 reads CASSPGQGTNTEAFF. CDR3 sequence (DNA): TGCGCCAGCAGCCCCGGACAGGGTACGAACACTGAAGCTTTCTTT.

This rearrangement joins TRBV7-2 to TRBJ2-5; TRBD2 matches 10 bases. V dropped 1 base and J dropped 5; count of bases not matched to a gene: 4. This CDR3 is 15 amino acids long. CDR1 and CDR2 from the germline V gene are SGHTA and FQGNSA. CDR3 region: CASSLGAGGPETQYF. DNA of the CDR3: TGTGCCAGCAGCTTAGGAGCGGGGGGGCCGGAGACCCAGTACTTC.

The rearrangement uses TRBV7-2 and TRBJ1-5, with 10 bases aligning to TRBD1. The CDR3 loop spans 15 amino acids. Germline CDR1 reads SGHTA; CDR2 reads FQGNSA. After removal of 1 base from V and 15 bases from J, the junction contained 12 bases not matched to a gene. The CDR3 coding sequence is TGTGCCAGCAGCTTAGGGACAGGGGGTGACCACGCCCCGCATTTT. It is translated as CASSLGTGGDHAPHF.